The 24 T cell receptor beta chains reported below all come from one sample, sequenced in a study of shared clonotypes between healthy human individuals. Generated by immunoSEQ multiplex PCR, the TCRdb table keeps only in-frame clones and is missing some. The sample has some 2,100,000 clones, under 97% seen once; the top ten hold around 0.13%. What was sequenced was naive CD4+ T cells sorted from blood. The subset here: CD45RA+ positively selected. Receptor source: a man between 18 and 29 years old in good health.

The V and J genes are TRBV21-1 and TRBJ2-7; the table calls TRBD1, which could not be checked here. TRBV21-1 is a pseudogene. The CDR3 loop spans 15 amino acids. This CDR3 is CASSKGYSLSYEQYF. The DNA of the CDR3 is TGTGCCAGCAGCAAAGGGTACAGCCTCTCCTACGAGCAGTACTTC.

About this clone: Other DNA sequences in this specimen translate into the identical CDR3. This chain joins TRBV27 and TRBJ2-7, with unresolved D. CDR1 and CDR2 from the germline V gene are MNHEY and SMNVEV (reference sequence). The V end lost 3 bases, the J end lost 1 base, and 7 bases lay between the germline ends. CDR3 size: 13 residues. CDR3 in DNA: TGTGCCAGCAGTTTTCAGTTTTCCTACGAGCAGTACTTC. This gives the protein CASSFQFSYEQYF.

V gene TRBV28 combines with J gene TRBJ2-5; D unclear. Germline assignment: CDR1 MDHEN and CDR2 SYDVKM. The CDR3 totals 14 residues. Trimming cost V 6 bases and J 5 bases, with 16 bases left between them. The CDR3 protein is CASSPGSVRETQYF. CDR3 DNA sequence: TGTGCCAGCAGCCCCGGAAGCGTTCGGGAGACCCAGTACTTC.

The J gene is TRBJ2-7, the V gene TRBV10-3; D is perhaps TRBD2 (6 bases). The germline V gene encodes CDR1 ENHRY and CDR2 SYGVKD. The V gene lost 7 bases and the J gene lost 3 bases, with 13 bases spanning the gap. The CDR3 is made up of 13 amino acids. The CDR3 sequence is CAIKIQGGYEQYF. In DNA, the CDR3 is TGTGCCATCAAGATTCAGGGAGGCTACGAGCAGTACTTC.

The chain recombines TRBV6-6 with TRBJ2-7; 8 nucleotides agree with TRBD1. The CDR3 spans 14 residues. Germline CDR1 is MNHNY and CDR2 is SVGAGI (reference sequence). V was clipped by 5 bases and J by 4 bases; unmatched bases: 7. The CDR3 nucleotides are TGTGCCAGCAGTCCCTGGGACAGGCGGTACGAGCAGTACTTC. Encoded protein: CASSPWDRRYEQYF.

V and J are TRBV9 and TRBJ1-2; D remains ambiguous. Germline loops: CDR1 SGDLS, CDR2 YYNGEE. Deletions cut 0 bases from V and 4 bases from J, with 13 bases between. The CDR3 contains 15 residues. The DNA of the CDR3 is TGTGCCAGCAGCGTAGGGCAGCCATCTGGCTATGGCTACACCTTC. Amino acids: CASSVGQPSGYGYTF.

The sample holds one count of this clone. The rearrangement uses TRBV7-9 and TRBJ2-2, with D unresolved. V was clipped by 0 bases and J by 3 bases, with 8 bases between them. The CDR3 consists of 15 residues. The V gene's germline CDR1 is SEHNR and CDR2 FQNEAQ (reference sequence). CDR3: CASSLAGKDTGELFF. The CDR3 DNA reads TGTGCCAGCAGCTTAGCAGGGAAGGACACCGGGGAGCTGTTTTTT.

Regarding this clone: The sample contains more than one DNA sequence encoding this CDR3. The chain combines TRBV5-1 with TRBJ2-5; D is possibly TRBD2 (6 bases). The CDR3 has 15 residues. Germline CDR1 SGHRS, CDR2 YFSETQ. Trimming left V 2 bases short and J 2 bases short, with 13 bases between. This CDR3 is CASSLLAGSQETQYF. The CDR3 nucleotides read TGCGCCAGCAGCTTACTTGCGGGGTCGCAAGAGACCCAGTACTTC.

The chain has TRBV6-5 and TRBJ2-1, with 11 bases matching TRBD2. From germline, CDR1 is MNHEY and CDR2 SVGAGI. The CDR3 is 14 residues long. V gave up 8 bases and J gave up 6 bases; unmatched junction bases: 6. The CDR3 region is CASQTSGSRNEQFF. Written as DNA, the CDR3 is TGTGCCAGCCAAACTAGCGGGAGCCGCAATGAGCAGTTCTTC.

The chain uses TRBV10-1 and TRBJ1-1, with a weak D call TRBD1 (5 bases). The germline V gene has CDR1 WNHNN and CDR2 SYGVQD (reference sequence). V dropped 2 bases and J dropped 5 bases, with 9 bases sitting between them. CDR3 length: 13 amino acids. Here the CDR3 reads CASSEAGKTEAFF. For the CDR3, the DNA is TGCGCCAGCAGTGAGGCAGGGAAGACTGAAGCTTTCTTT.

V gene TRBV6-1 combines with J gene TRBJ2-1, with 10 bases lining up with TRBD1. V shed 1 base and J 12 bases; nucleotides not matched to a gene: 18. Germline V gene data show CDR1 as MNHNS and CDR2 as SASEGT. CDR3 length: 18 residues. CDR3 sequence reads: CASSEEFKGQGFWGWQFF. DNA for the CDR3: TGTGCCAGCAGTGAAGAATTTAAGGGACAGGGGTTTTGGGGGTGGCAGTTCTTC.

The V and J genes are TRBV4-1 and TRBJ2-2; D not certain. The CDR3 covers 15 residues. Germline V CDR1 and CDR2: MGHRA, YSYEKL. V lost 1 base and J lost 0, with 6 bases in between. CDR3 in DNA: TGCGCCAGCAGCCAAGGGGATTCGAACACCGGGGAGCTGTTTTTT. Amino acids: CASSQGDSNTGELFF.

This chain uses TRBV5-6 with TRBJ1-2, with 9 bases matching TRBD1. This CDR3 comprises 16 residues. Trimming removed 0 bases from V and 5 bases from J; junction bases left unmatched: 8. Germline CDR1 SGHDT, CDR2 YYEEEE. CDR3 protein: CASSLVRQGVGYGYTF. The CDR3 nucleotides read TGTGCCAGCAGCTTGGTACGACAGGGGGTTGGATATGGCTACACCTTC.

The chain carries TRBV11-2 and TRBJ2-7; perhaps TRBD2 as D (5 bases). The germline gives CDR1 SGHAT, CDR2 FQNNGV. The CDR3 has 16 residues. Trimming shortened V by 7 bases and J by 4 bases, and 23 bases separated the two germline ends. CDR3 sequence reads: CASTGVILAGRYEQYF. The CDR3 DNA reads TGTGCCAGCACCGGGGTCATTCTAGCTGGGAGATACGAGCAGTACTTC.

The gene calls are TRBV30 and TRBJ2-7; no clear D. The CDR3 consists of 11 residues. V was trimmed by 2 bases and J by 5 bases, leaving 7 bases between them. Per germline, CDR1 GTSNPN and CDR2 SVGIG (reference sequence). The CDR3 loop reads CAWSPTNEQYF. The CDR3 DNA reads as TGTGCCTGGAGTCCTACCAACGAGCAGTACTTC.

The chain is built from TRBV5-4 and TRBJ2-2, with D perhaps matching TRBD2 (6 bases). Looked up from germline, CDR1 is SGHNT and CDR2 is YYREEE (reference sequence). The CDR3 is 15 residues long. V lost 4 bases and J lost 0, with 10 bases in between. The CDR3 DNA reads TGTGCCAGCAGCCCGGGACTTCCGAACACCGGGGAGCTGTTTTTT. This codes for CASSPGLPNTGELFF.

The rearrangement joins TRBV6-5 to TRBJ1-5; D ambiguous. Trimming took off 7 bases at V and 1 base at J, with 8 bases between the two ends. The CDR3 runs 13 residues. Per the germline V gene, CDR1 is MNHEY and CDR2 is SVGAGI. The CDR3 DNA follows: TGTGCCAGCACGTATCAGAGCAATCAGCCCCAGCATTTT. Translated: CASTYQSNQPQHF.

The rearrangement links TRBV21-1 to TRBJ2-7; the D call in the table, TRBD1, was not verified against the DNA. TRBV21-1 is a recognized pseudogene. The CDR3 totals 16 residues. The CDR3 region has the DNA TGTGCCAGCATCAAAGGCACAGGGATCTCCGCCTCCGAGCAGTACTTC. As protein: CASIKGTGISASEQYF.

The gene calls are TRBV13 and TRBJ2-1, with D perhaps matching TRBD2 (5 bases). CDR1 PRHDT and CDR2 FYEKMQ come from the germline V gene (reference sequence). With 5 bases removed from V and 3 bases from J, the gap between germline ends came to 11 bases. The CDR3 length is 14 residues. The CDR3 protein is CASSGRGIYNEQFF. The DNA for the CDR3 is TGTGCCAGCAGCGGGAGAGGCATCTACAATGAGCAGTTCTTC.

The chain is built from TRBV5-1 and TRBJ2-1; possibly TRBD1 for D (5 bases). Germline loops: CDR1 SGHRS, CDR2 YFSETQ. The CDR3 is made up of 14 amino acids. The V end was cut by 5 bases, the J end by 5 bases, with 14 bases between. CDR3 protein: CASRGRPPDNEQFF. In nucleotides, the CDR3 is TGCGCCAGCAGGGGGCGGCCCCCGGACAATGAGCAGTTCTTC.

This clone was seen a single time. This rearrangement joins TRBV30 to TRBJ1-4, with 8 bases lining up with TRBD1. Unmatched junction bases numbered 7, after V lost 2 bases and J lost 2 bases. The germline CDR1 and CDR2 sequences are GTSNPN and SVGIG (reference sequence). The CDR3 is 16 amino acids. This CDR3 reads CAWSLYRTGTNEKLFF. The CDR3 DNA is TGTGCCTGGAGTCTCTACCGGACAGGGACTAATGAAAAACTGTTTTTT. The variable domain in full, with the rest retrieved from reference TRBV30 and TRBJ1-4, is SQTIHQWPATLVQPVGSPLSLECTVEGTSNPNLYWYRQAAGRGLQLLFYSVGIGQISSEVPQNLSASRPQDRQFILSSKKLLLSDSGFYLCAWSLYRTGTNEKLFFGSGTQLSVL.

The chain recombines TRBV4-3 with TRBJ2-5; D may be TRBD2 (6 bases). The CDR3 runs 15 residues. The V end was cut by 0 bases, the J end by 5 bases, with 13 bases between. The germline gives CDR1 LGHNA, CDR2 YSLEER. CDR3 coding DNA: TGCGCCAGCAGCCAAGAGATAGGGAGGACGGAGACCCAGTACTTC. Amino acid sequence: CASSQEIGRTETQYF.

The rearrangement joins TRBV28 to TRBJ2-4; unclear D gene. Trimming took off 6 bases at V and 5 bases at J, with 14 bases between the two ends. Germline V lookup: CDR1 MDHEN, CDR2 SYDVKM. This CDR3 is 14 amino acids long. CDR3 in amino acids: CASSRTVAENIQYF. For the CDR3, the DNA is TGTGCCAGCAGCCGTACCGTAGCTGAAAACATTCAGTACTTC.

The CDR3 nucleotides are TGTGCCAGCAGTTTTTCTTTTTTTGGCGGGACTATCCAAGAGACCCAGTACTTC. Encoded protein: CASSFSFFGGTIQETQYF. The rearrangement links TRBV7-2 to TRBJ2-5; TRBD2 aligns across 7 bases. The CDR3 extends over 18 amino acids. V shed 6 bases and J 1 base; nucleotides not matched to a gene: 17. Germline V gene data show CDR1 as SGHTA and CDR2 as FQGNSA.